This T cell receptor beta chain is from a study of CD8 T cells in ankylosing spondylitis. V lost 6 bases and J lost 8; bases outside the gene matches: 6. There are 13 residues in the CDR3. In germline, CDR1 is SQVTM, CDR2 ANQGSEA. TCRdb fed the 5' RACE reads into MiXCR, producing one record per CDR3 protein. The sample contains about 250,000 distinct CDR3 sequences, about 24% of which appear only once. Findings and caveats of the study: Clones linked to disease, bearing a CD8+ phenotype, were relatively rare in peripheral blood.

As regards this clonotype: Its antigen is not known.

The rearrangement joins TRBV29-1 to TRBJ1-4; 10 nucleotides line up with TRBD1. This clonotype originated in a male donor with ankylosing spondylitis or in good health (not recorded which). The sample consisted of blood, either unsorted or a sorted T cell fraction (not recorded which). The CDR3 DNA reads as TGCAGCGTGGGACAGGGGATTGGAGAAAAACTGTTTTTT. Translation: CSVGQGIGEKLFF.